Listed here is a single TCR beta chain. Methods used by the authors: The authors estimated nucleated cell counts from reference gene primer amplification. Method: immunoSEQ multiplex PCR; TCRdb's copy keeps in-frame clones and lacks some. V, J and clone size are taken as reported in that table, and D and trimming were inferred from the DNA itself. The sample includes 350,000 to 450,000 clones, around 90% of them seen just once. V lost 6 bases, J lost 4 bases, and 17 bases stayed unmatched. The CDR3 totals 18 residues. Germline lookup yields CDR1 GTSNPN and CDR2 SVGIG (reference sequence). This sample stems from a study of blood T cell repertoires in COVID-19. Across the whole study: The study drew acute and convalescent COVID-19 samples from the United States, Italy and Spain. PBMCs, B-cell-depleted T cells, or T cells were the source of the cDNA or gDNA that made up the material.

This chain links TRBV30 with TRBJ2-3; the match to TRBD1 covers 12 bases. Input material: peripheral blood. This receptor was taken from a middle-aged man with acute or convalescent COVID-19. This chain's CDR3 is CACNPFGGQGARADTQYF. In nucleotides, the CDR3 is TGTGCCTGTAACCCCTTTGGGGGACAGGGGGCTCGGGCAGATACGCAGTATTTT.